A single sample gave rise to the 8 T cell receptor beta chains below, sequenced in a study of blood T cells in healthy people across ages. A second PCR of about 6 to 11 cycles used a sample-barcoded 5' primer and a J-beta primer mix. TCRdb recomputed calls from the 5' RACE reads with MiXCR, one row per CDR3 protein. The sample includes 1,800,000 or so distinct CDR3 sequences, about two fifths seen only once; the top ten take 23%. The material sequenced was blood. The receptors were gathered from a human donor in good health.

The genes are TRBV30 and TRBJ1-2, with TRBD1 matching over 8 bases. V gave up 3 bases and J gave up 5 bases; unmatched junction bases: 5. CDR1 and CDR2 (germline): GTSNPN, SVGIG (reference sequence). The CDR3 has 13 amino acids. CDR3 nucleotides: TGTGCCTGGAGCACAGGGGGGACTTATGGCTACACCTTC. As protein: CAWSTGGTYGYTF.

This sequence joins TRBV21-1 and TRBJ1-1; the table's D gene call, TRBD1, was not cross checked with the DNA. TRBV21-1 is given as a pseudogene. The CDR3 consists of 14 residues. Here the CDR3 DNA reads TGTGCCAGCAGCGGGGCGGACATGAACACTGAAGCTTTCTTT. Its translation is CASSGADMNTEAFF.

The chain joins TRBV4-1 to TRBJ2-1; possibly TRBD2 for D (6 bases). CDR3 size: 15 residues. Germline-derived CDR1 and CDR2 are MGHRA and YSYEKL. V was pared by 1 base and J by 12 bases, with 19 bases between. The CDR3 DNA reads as TGCGCCAGCAGCCAAGGACTAGGCTTTCAGGGTGGGCAGTTCTTC. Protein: CASSQGLGFQGGQFF.

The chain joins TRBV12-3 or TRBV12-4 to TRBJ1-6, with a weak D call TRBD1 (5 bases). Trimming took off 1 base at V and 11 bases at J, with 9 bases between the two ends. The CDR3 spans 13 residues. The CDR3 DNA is TGTGCCAGCAGTTTAGGCAGGGCCGCACCCCTCCACTTT. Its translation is CASSLGRAAPLHF.

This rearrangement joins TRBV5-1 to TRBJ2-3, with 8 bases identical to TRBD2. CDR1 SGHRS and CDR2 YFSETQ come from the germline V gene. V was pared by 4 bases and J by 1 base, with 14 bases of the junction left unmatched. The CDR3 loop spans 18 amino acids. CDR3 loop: CASSPRTMGGLGTDTQYF. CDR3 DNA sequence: TGCGCCAGCAGCCCGCGGACTATGGGGGGACTAGGCACAGATACGCAGTATTTT.

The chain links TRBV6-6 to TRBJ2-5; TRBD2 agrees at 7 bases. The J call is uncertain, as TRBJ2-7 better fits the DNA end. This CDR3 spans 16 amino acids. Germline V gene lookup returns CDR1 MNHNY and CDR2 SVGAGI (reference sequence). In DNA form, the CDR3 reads TGTGCCAGCAGTTACTCACGGGGAGGGTTAGTGTACGAGCAGTACTTC. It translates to CASSYSRGGLVYEQYF.

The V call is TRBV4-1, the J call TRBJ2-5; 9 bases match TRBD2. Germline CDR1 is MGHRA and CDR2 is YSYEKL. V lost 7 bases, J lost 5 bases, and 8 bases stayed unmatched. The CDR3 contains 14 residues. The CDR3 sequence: CASTKLAGRETQYF. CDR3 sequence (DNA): TGCGCCAGCACCAAGCTAGCGGGGAGGGAGACCCAGTACTTC.

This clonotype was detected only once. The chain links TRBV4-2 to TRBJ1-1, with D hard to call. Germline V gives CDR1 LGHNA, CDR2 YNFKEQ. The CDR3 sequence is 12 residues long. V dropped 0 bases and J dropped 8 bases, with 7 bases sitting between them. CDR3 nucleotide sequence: TGTGCCAGCAGCCAAGATGGATGGGAAGCTTTCTTT. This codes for CASSQDGWEAFF.